This T cell receptor beta chain was sequenced in a study of T cell responses to AZD1222 COVID-19 vaccine. CDR1 and CDR2 from the germline V gene are MNHNS and SASEGT. The CDR3 runs to 15 residues. The ends were cut back, 2 bases at V and 4 bases at J, with 12 bases in the middle. Remarks on this clone: Its matching antigen is unknown.

Study conclusions and caveats: None of the repertoires were sampled until the peak T cell response had passed.

Method: immunoSEQ multiplex PCR; TCRdb's copy keeps in-frame clones and lacks some. This sample has around 120,000 clones; around 92% occur once, and the top ten carry 14% to 15%. The material sequenced was peripheral blood, taken on day 0 of AZD1222 vaccination. The sequence was obtained from an adult in good health. The chain joins TRBV6-1 to TRBJ1-3; D may be TRBD1 (6 bases). CDR3 protein: CASSEIGGTGNTIYF. The CDR3 nucleotides read TGTGCCAGCAGTGAAATAGGGGGTACAGGAAACACCATATATTTT.